Each of the 3 T cell receptor beta chains below was sequenced from the same sample in a study of memory CD4+ T cells and cytomegalovirus serostatus. Using immunoSEQ multiplex PCR, the repertoire was profiled, and TCRdb retains in-frame clones only, with some absent. The sample shows 40,000 to 50,000 clones, around four fifths of them seen only once. The sort gate was single viable CD3+CD4+CD8-CD45RO+ cells for memory CD4+ T cells. The sequencing sample was made of memory CD4+ T cells from blood. The receptor set was obtained from an adult in good health and CMV-seronegative.

The chain combines TRBV28 with TRBJ2-3; D is ambiguous. The germline V and J ends were trimmed by 3 bases and 12 bases, with 13 bases remaining between them. The germline gives CDR1 MDHEN, CDR2 SYDVKM. The CDR3 is 12 amino acids. The CDR3 region has the DNA TGTGCCAGCAGTTTCAATGCCCCTGGACAGTATTTT. Encoded protein: CASSFNAPGQYF.

The chain links TRBV28 to TRBJ2-1; tentative D call: TRBD2 (5 bases). Germline V gives CDR1 MDHEN, CDR2 SYDVKM. There are 14 residues in the CDR3. With 6 bases removed from V and 9 bases from J, the gap between germline ends came to 18 bases. CDR3 in DNA: TGTGCCAGCAGCCTCCCCGACCCGGGGAGTGAGCAGTTCTTC. It translates to CASSLPDPGSEQFF.

The genes are TRBV5-4 and TRBJ2-5; tentatively, D is TRBD2 (7 bases). Germline CDR1 is SGHNT and CDR2 is YYREEE (reference sequence). The CDR3 sequence is 15 residues long. V was pared by 4 bases and J by 4 bases, with 17 bases between. Here the CDR3 reads CASSPRGGLGETQYF. DNA of the CDR3: TGTGCCAGCAGCCCGAGGGGGGGGCTGGGAGAGACCCAGTACTTC.